This TCR beta chain was obtained from a study of blood T cell repertoires in COVID-19. Study background: Sites across the United States, Italy and Spain contributed samples from acute and convalescent COVID-19. PBMCs, B-cell-depleted T cells, or T cells provided the cDNA or gDNA that made up the material.

Trimming cost V 2 bases and J 2 bases; bases outside gene matches: 15. The CDR3 length is 18 residues. Looked up from germline, CDR1 is SEHNR and CDR2 is FQNEAQ (reference sequence). Produced via immunoSEQ multiplex PCR; TCRdb's table is partial and in-frame only. The profile shows 310,000 or so clones, 86% of them singletons. J is TRBJ2-7 and V is TRBV7-9; TRBD1 matches at 7 bases. The receptor comes from a woman in her fifties or sixties with acute or convalescent COVID-19. Material: peripheral blood. CDR3 nucleotides: TGTGCCAGCAGCTTACGACAGGGACGGCGTATTTGGCCCTACGAGCAGTACTTC. As protein: CASSLRQGRRIWPYEQYF.